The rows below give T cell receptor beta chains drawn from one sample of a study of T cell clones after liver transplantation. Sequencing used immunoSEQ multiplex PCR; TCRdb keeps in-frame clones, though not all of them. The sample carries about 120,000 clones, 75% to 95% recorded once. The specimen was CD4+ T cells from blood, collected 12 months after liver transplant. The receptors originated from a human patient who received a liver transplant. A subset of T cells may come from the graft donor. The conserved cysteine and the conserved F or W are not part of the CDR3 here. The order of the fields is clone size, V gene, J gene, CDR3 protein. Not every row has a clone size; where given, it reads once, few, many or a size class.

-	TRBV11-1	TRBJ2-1	ASSFRAARNEQF
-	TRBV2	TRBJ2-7	ASSDLRLAGGSYEQY
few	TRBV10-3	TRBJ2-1	AISESRDEQF
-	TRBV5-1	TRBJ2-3	ASSWGLATSTDTQY
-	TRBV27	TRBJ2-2	ASSFAGSNTGELF
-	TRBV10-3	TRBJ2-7	ASQAGGAYEQY
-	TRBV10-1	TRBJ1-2	ASISDGTGVGIEGYT
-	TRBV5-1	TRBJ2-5	ASSLGQGRKTQY
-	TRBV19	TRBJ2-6	ASSIEGTGANVLT
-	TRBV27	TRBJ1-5	ASSRTALGNQPQH
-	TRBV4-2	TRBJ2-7	ASSLTSGRAGAYEQY
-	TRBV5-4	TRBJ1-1	ASSLSGGGREAF
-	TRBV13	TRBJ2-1	ASSLWTSGNNEQF
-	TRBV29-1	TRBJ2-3	SVGRQGAGTDTQY
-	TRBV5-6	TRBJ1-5	ASSLGGQGGQPQH
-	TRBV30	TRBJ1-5	AWSPNNQPQH
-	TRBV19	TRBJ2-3	ASSLGTSGSTDTQY
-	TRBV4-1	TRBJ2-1	ASSQAASTKQF
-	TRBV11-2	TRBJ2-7	ASSPPTSRAYEQY
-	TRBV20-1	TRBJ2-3	SARGTDTQY
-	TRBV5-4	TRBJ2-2	ASSLTELANTGELF
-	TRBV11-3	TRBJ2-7	ASSSTLTGGDSYEQY
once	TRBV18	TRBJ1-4	ASSPEDEKLF
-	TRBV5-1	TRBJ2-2	ASSFGPGNTGELF
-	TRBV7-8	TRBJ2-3	ASSSDGTGDWNTQY
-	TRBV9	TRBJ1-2	ASSVAWGANYGYT
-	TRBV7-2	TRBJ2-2	ASSLGAYTGELF
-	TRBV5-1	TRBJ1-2	ASSLAGRGGYT
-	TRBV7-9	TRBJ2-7	ASSSRDSSYEQY
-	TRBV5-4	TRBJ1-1	ASSLSGGRTEAF
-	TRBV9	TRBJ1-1	ASSASGWNTEAF
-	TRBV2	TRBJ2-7	ASSGGGGNEQY
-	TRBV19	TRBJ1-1	ASSIRRDWNTEAF
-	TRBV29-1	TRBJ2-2	SVQSGTGELF
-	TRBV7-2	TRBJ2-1	ASSLEVRLAGQNEQF
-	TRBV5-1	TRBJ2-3	ATMEGESDTQY
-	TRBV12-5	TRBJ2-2	ASGPGGANTGELF
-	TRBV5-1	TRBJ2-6	ASAEDSGANVLT
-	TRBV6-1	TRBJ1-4	ASGRLSYEKLF
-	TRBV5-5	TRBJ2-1	ASSPLIDRTRYNEQF
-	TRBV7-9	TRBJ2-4	ASSLTTGADIQY
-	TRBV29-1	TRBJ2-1	SVELAGGPRPAQF
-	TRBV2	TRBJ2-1	ASSGGLTIEQF
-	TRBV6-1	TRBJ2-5	ASSELTSSETQY
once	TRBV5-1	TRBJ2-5	ASSLGLAVQETQY
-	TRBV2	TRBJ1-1	ASSYDIEAF
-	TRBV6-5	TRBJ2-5	ASRSLPEETQY
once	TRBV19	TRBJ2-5	ASSPGTFQETQY
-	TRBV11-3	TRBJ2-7	ASSRRSGSKDEQY
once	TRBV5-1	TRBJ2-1	ASSLDGDGAYNEQF
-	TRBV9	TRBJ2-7	ASSVEPGGSYEQY
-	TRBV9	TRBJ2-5	ASSLGTGGETQY
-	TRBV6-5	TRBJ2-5	ASSYSRSRPGAQY
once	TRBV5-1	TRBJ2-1	ASSLERLGGSEQF
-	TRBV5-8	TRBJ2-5	ASSFDRQETQY